The clone carrying this T cell receptor (beta chain) was observed a single time. 13 Jbeta primers and 60 Vbeta primers were used for the PCR. Profiling relied on immunoSEQ multiplex PCR, and the TCRdb table lists in-frame clones only, not all of them. The table records about 210,000 clones, approximately 81% of them present only once. This CDR3 comprises 15 residues. CDR1 and CDR2 (germline): MNHEY, SVGAGI. V dropped 4 bases and J dropped 7 bases, with 19 bases sitting between them. These data originate in a study of cytomegalovirus exposure and HLA in healthy donors. The sequence derives from a girl aged 2 to 9 in good health and CMV-seronegative. J is TRBJ1-1 and V is TRBV6-5, with D possibly matching TRBD1 (5 bases). Sequenced input: PBMCs. CDR3 amino acids: CASSSQGWRRGEAFF. CDR3 sequence (DNA): TGTGCCAGCAGTTCTCAGGGTTGGAGGAGGGGTGAAGCTTTCTTT.